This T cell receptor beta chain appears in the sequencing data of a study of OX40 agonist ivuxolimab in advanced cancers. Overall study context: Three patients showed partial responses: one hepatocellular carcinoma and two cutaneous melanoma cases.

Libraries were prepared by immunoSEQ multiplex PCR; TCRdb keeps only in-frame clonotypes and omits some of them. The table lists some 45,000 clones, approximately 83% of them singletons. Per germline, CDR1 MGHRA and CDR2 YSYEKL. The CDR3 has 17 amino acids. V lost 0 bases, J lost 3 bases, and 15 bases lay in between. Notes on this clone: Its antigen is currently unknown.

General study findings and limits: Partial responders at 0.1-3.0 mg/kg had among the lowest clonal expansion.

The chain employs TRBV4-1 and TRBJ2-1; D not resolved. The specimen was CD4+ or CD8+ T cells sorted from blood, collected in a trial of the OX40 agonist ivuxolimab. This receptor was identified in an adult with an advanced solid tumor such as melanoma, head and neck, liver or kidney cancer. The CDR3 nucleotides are TGCGCCAGCAGCCAAGATCCCTTGGGTTCACGCTACAATGAGCAGTTCTTC. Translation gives CASSQDPLGSRYNEQFF.